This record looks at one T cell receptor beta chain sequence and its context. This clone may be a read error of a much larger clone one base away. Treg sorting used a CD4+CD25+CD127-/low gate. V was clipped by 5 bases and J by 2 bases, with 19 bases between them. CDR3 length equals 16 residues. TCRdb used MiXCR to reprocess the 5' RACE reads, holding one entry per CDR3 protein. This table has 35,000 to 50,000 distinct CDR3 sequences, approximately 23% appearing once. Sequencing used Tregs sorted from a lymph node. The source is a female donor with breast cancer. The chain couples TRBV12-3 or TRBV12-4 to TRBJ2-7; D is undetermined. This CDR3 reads CASSPPNIGSAYEQYF. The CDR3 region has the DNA TGTGCCAGCAGTCCTCCGAACATTGGCAGTGCCTACGAGCAGTACTTC.